This TCR beta chain is drawn from a study of T-cell memory formation after mild COVID-19. Study-wide background: Each donor largely had its own TCR clusters.

Study results and caveats: Detection of some responders pre-infection suggested pre-existing cross-reactive memory T cells participated.

The germline gives CDR1 ENHRY, CDR2 SYGVKD. Trimming left V 2 bases short and J 4 bases short, with 9 bases between. The CDR3 totals 14 residues. Remarks on this clonotype: Its cognate antigen is unknown.

5'RACE primed at constant segments yielded TCR alpha and TCR beta cDNA libraries bearing sample barcodes and UMIs. MiXCR, applied by TCRdb to the 5' RACE reads, yields one record per CDR3 protein. This table holds 120,000 to 150,000 distinct CDR3 sequences, 19% found once. Sequencing input: PBMCs or a T cell subset sorted from them (not recorded which). The sequence derives from an adult woman who had mild COVID-19 (a few samples of this study predate the infection). Cell type and time point are not known. The chain links TRBV10-3 to TRBJ1-3; no reliable D call. The CDR3, as DNA: TGTGCCATCAGTGAGGACGCCAGGGGAAACACCATATATTTT. It is translated as CAISEDARGNTIYF.